This T cell receptor (beta chain) was recovered during a study of cytomegalovirus exposure and HLA in healthy donors. Overall study context: The approximately 120 validation repertoires, a later analysis reported, used the same platform as the 550 to 700 repertoires from the first cohort. Study-wide points: In vitro data verified a few CMV-associated chains as specific for CMV antigens.

Libraries were prepared by immunoSEQ multiplex PCR; TCRdb keeps only in-frame clonotypes and omits some of them. The data hold about 150,000 clones, with around nine tenths observed a single time. About this clone itself: What it recognizes is unknown.

The sample taken for sequencing was PBMCs. The origin of this receptor is a young woman in good health and CMV-seropositive.

The CDR3 loop reads CATSSVRNTEAFF. CDR3 in DNA: TGTGCCACCAGCAGTGTCAGGAACACTGAAGCTTTCTTT. The rearrangement uses TRBV15 and TRBJ1-1; D call uncertain. The germline V gene has CDR1 LNHNV and CDR2 YYDKDF (reference sequence). This CDR3 has 13 amino acids. The V end was cut by 3 bases, the J end by 1 base, with 6 bases between.